Each of the 8 T cell receptor beta chains below was sequenced from the same sample in a study of cytomegalovirus exposure and HLA in healthy donors. Researchers ran the PCR with 60 Vbeta and 13 Jbeta primers. The table came from immunoSEQ multiplex PCR; TCRdb's copy has only in-frame clones and leaves some out. The sample has 80,000 to 95,000 clones, around 79% seen once. Sequencing used PBMCs. These receptors came from a man between 18 and 35 years old in good health and CMV-seropositive.

The chain combines TRBV5-1 with TRBJ1-2; no definite D call. V lost 5 bases, J lost 3 bases, and 14 bases lay in between. This CDR3 has 14 residues. The germline CDR1 and CDR2 sequences are SGHRS and YFSETQ. In DNA form, the CDR3 reads TGCGCCAGCAGTGCGGACGGCGGGGACTATGGCTACACCTTC. Its translation is CASSADGGDYGYTF.

This clone was picked up one time. This sample also contains other DNA sequences that code for the same CDR3. J is TRBJ1-1 and V is TRBV29-1, with D perhaps matching TRBD1 (5 bases). Germline CDR1 is SQVTM and CDR2 is ANQGSEA. Trimming cost V 3 bases and J 1 base, with 9 bases left between them. CDR3 size: 13 residues. CDR3 sequence reads: CSVDQGGNTEAFF. The CDR3 coding sequence is TGCAGCGTTGATCAGGGCGGGAACACTGAAGCTTTCTTT.

This chain uses TRBV29-1 with TRBJ1-1, with 8 bases aligning to TRBD1. Germline assignment: CDR1 SQVTM and CDR2 ANQGSEA. The junction had 7 bases not matched to a gene; V was cut back by 6 bases and J by 1 base. The CDR3 consists of 14 residues. The CDR3 sequence: CSVVTGTGNTEAFF. DNA of the CDR3: TGCAGCGTCGTCACCGGGACAGGGAACACTGAAGCTTTCTTT.

The chain is built from TRBV10-2 and TRBJ1-1; possibly TRBD1 for D (6 bases). The CDR3 consists of 13 residues. Deletions cut 8 bases from V and 5 bases from J, with 15 bases between. Germline CDR1 is WSHSY and CDR2 is SAAADI. The DNA for the CDR3 is TGCGCCAGCTTGGCGGGGGCGACAACTGAAGCTTTCTTT. Protein product: CASLAGATTEAFF.

The chain has TRBV9 and TRBJ2-1, with D unresolved. The V gene's germline CDR1 is SGDLS and CDR2 YYNGEE. The CDR3 consists of 14 residues. V lost 3 bases, J lost 0 bases, and 7 bases lay in between. The CDR3 DNA sequence: TGTGCCAGCAGCGCGGCTAGCTCCTACAATGAGCAGTTCTTC. Encoded protein: CASSAASSYNEQFF. Combining the CDR3 with reference TRBV9 and TRBJ2-1 gives the whole variable domain DSGVTQTPKHLITATGQRVTLRCSPRSGDLSVYWYQQSLDQGLQFLIQYYNGEERAKGNILERFSAQQFPDLHSELNLSSLELGDSALYFCASSAASSYNEQFFGPGTRLTVL.

The chain uses TRBV15 and TRBJ2-1; TRBD2 matches at 11 bases. Germline V gene data show CDR1 as LNHNV and CDR2 as YYDKDF (reference sequence). The V and J ends lost 9 bases and 2 bases, in that order; junction bases with no gene match: 9. The CDR3 runs 16 residues. The DNA of the CDR3 is TGTGCCACAGTACCGGGACTAGCGGATGCCTACAATGAGCAGTTCTTC. The encoded protein is CATVPGLADAYNEQFF.

J is TRBJ2-2 and V is TRBV19, with D possibly being TRBD2 (5 bases). The V end was cut by 6 bases, the J end by 7 bases, with 15 bases between. The CDR3 is 14 amino acids. In germline, CDR1 is LNHDA, CDR2 SQIVND (reference sequence). The CDR3 DNA sequence: TGTGCCAGTAGATCCCCGGGTGCGGGCGGGGAGCTGTTTTTT. Amino acid sequence: CASRSPGAGGELFF.

A few counts support this clone. This rearrangement joins TRBV29-1 to TRBJ2-2, with 7 bases lining up with TRBD2. V trimming: 0 bases; J trimming: 6 bases; junction bases outside the gene matches: 10. Germline V gene data show CDR1 as SQVTM and CDR2 as ANQGSEA. There are 16 residues in the CDR3. The CDR3 sequence: CSVEDGTRGGAGELFF. CDR3 in DNA: TGCAGCGTTGAAGATGGCACGAGGGGAGGGGCCGGGGAGCTGTTTTTT.